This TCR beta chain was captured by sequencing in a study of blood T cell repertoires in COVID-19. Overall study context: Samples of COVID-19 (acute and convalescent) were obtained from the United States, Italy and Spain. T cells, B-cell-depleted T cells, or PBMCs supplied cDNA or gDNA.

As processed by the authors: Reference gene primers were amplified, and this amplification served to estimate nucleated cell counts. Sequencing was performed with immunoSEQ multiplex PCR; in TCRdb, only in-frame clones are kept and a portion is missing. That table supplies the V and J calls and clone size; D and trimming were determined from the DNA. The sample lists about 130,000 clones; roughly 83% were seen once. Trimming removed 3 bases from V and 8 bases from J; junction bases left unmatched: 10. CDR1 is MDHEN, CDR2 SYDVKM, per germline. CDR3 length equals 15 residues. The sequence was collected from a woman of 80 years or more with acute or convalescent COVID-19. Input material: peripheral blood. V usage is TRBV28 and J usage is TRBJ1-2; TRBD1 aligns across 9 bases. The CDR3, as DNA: TGTGCCAGCAGTTTCCGGGACAGGGCTATTAGGGGCTACACCTTC. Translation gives CASSFRDRAIRGYTF.